This T cell receptor (beta chain) comes out of a study of Ad26.COV2.S vaccination and SARS-CoV-2 variants. Study at large: Once or twice, 56 days apart, Ad26.COV2.S was delivered intramuscularly.

Germline V CDR1 and CDR2: SNHLY, FYNNEI. The V end lost 3 bases, the J end lost 4 bases, and 13 bases lay between the germline ends. This CDR3 region has 14 residues. Treatment noted: around 19 received Ad26.COV2.S at low or high dose, single or two shots; 5 received placebo; per-sample allocation not given. Samples analyzed were those drawn on day 63 after the first vaccine or placebo injection. Clones were sequenced by immunoSEQ multiplex PCR, and TCRdb holds only the in-frame ones, with some missing. This table holds hundreds of thousands of clones, over 75% found once. The sample here was peripheral blood, taken in a trial of Ad26.COV2.S vaccine versus placebo. The rearrangement joins TRBV2 to TRBJ2-7; D possibly matches TRBD1 or TRBD2 (5 bases each). The clonotype originates from a person aged 18-60 years who received the Ad26.COV2.S COVID-19 vaccine or a placebo. CDR3 region: CASSEGVWGYEQYF. In DNA, the CDR3 is TGTGCCAGCAGTGAGGGGGTTTGGGGGTACGAGCAGTACTTC.